This T cell receptor beta chain was profiled in a study of cytomegalovirus exposure and HLA in healthy donors. Primers included in the PCR were 60 Vbeta and 13 Jbeta primers. Sequenced by immunoSEQ multiplex PCR; TCRdb stores in-frame clones only, minus some. The data hold 90,000 to 130,000 clones, with approximately 80% observed a single time. Trimming took 4 bases from V and 7 from J; bases not matched to a gene: 5. Per the germline V gene, CDR1 is MDHEN and CDR2 is SYDVKM. The CDR3 has 14 residues. The rearrangement uses TRBV28 and TRBJ1-5, with 9 positions matching TRBD1. The receptor's source is a woman in her sixties or seventies in good health and CMV-seropositive. Material: PBMCs. In DNA form, the CDR3 reads TGTGCCAGCAGTTATGGACAGGGGAAACAGCCCCAGCATTTT. It is translated as CASSYGQGKQPQHF.